This T cell receptor (beta chain) was profiled in a study of T-cell reconstitution after alpha-beta-depleted transplantation in children. Study outcomes and limitations: Some patients' high day-60 TCRbeta diversity was attributed to recipient cells surviving conditioning. Among T cells one year after transplant, newly produced cells accounted for most counts and diversity. Expanded graft clones, several hundred of them, were reportedly the source of alpha-beta T cells about two months after transplant.

This sample's TCRbeta library carried unique molecular identifier barcodes. TCRdb ran MiXCR on the PCR reads and lists one entry per CDR3 protein. Of a few hundred thousand distinct CDR3 sequences detected, around 10% appear once; the ten largest clones hold around 24%. This clonotype was recorded many times. The antigen is not known. The trim removed 5 bases at V and 4 bases at J, leaving 10 bases unmatched. The V gene's germline CDR1 is MNHEY and CDR2 SMNVEV (reference sequence). The CDR3 has 16 residues. The source is a male patient between 2 and 15 years old who had a stem cell transplant for chronic granulomatous disease, so the T cells may come from the graft donor. Material: peripheral blood, obtained 180 days after TCRalphabeta/CD19-depleted stem cell transplant. The chain couples TRBV27 to TRBJ2-1, with 8 bases lining up with TRBD2. The chain's CDR3 is CASSPLLPGGYNEQFF. The CDR3 nucleotides are TGTGCCAGCAGTCCGCTCCTACCGGGAGGGTACAATGAGCAGTTCTTC.